The 10 T cell receptor beta chains presented below share a single source sample, sequenced in a study of blood T cell repertoires in COVID-19. Assay used: immunoSEQ multiplex PCR; TCRdb lists only in-frame clones, some missing. The sample contains about 40,000 clones, roughly four fifths of which appear only once. The sequenced material came from peripheral blood. The source is a human donor with acute or convalescent COVID-19. The donor label of this sample is uncertain.

In its sample, this clone was seen once. CDR3 amino acids: CASRLEGVSYEQYF. DNA for the CDR3: TGTGCCAGCAGGCTAGAGGGGGTCTCCTACGAGCAGTACTTC. The V and J genes are TRBV11-2 and TRBJ2-7; D is possibly TRBD1 (6 bases). Deletions cut 6 bases from V and 0 bases from J, with 12 bases between. In germline, CDR1 is SGHAT, CDR2 FQNNGV. The CDR3 spans 14 residues. Full variable domain (rest looked up from reference TRBV11-2 and TRBJ2-7): EAGVAQSPRYKIIEKRQSVAFWCNPISGHATLYWYQQILGQGPKLLIQFQNNGVVDDSQLPKDRFSAERLKGVDSTLKIQPAKLEDSAVYLCASRLEGVSYEQYFGPGTRLTVT.

CDR3 region: CASSAGTGGHPEQYF. The DNA for the CDR3 is TGTGCCAGCAGCGCCGGGACAGGGGGGCATCCCGAGCAGTACTTC. The chain joins TRBV9 to TRBJ2-7; TRBD1 matches at 11 bases. The J segment lost 6 bases and the V segment lost 3 bases, leaving 8 bases of the junction unmatched. CDR3 size: 15 residues. The germline V gene encodes CDR1 SGDLS and CDR2 YYNGEE.

The chain recombines TRBV10-2 with TRBJ1-4; 7 nucleotides line up with TRBD1. The CDR3 contains 13 residues. The ends lost 10 bases at V and 7 bases at J; junction bases unmatched: 9. The germline V gene encodes CDR1 WSHSY and CDR2 SAAADI. This chain's CDR3 is CATRAGTAEKLFF. DNA of the CDR3: TGCGCCACAAGGGCGGGGACAGCTGAAAAACTGTTTTTT.

CDR3 sequence (DNA): TGTGCCAGCAGTCGTTTTCGGGGGGGCTTGAACAATGAGCAGTTCTTC. This codes for CASSRFRGGLNNEQFF. V is TRBV6-2 or TRBV6-3 and J is TRBJ2-1; 8 nucleotides agree with TRBD2. CDR3 length: 16 amino acids. After removal of 5 bases from V and 5 bases from J, the junction contained 11 bases not matched to a gene. CDR1 MNHEY and CDR2 SVGEGT come from the germline V gene.

This chain connects TRBV7-9 to TRBJ2-1; 9 positions match TRBD2. The CDR3 covers 16 residues. The germline V gene encodes CDR1 SEHNR and CDR2 FQNEAQ (reference sequence). Trimming took 5 bases from V and 9 from J; bases not matched to a gene: 14. CDR3 region: CASSPLPGLASPEQFF. The CDR3, as DNA: TGTGCCAGCAGCCCCCTACCGGGACTAGCATCGCCTGAGCAGTTCTTC.

V and J are TRBV7-3 and TRBJ2-7, with 8 bases lining up with TRBD1. Germline CDR1 reads SGHTA; CDR2 reads FQGTGA. The CDR3 extends over 13 amino acids. The ends lost 4 bases at V and 6 bases at J; junction bases unmatched: 5. In DNA, the CDR3 is TGTGCCAGCAGCTCGGACAGGGACCGCGAGCAGTACTTC. Translated: CASSSDRDREQYF.

This sequence joins TRBV5-4 and TRBJ1-4; 10 positions match TRBD1. This CDR3 comprises 15 residues. Trimming cost V 0 bases and J 7 bases; bases outside gene matches: 3. The V gene's germline CDR1 is SGHNT and CDR2 YYREEE (reference sequence). CDR3 amino acids: CASSLGWDRGEKLFF. In DNA, the CDR3 is TGTGCCAGCAGCTTGGGCTGGGACAGGGGTGAAAAACTGTTTTTT.

The rearrangement joins TRBV7-8 to TRBJ2-3; the D gene is possibly TRBD1 (6 bases). Trimming pared 4 bases from V and 0 bases from J, leaving 14 bases between. Per the germline V gene, CDR1 is SGHVS and CDR2 is FQNEAQ. The CDR3 totals 16 residues. The CDR3 DNA follows: TGTGCCAGCAGCTCCCTCACAGGGATCAGCACAGATACGCAGTATTTT. Amino acids: CASSSLTGISTDTQYF.

This clone was seen just once. The gene calls are TRBV7-2 and TRBJ2-3; 8 bases fit TRBD2. Germline values: CDR1 SGHTA, CDR2 FQGNSA. The CDR3 has 14 amino acids. V lost 5 bases and J lost 4; bases outside the gene matches: 5. The DNA for the CDR3 is TGTGCCAGCAGCCCGATGACTAGCGCAGATACGCAGTATTTT. It encodes CASSPMTSADTQYF.

The chain couples TRBV2 to TRBJ2-7; 7 nucleotides align to TRBD1. The CDR3 has 13 amino acids. CDR1 and CDR2 from the germline V gene are SNHLY and FYNNEI. With 10 bases clipped from V and 3 bases from J, the junction kept 9 bases outside the gene matches. The CDR3 spells CATRKTGFYEQYF. CDR3 in DNA: TGTGCCACCCGGAAGACAGGGTTCTACGAGCAGTACTTC.